These 18 T cell receptor beta chains originate from one sample sequenced in a study of PD-L1 blockade in urothelial cancer. The table came from immunoSEQ multiplex PCR; TCRdb's copy has only in-frame clones and leaves some out. Of about 48,000 clones listed, approximately 80% are singletons. Time point indicated: peripheral blood 6 weeks after treatment start. The sample in question was PBMCs, obtained around atezolizumab (anti-PD-L1) treatment. Receptor source: a man between 65 and 85 years old with urothelial cancer.

The V call is TRBV5-1, the J call TRBJ1-2, with TRBD1 matching 10 bases. CDR3 length: 15 amino acids. Germline lookup yields CDR1 SGHRS and CDR2 YFSETQ. Trimming cost V 4 bases and J 4 bases; bases outside gene matches: 7. CDR3 amino acids: CASSPRQGASYGYTF. Here the CDR3 DNA reads TGCGCCAGCAGCCCCAGACAGGGGGCTAGCTATGGCTACACCTTC.

This chain joins TRBV25-1 and TRBJ2-7, with TRBD2 matching 11 bases. Losses at the gene ends were 6 bases for V and 4 bases for J; bases not matched to a gene: 11. Germline V gene lookup returns CDR1 MGHDK and CDR2 SYGVNS. CDR3 length equals 16 residues. The DNA of the CDR3 is TGTGCCAGCAGCGCCCTGAGAACTAGCGGGAGTTACGAGCAGTACTTC. It encodes CASSALRTSGSYEQYF.

The chain carries TRBV10-3 and TRBJ2-7; the match to TRBD2 covers 8 bases. With 7 bases clipped from V and 0 bases from J, the junction kept 8 bases outside the gene matches. Germline CDR1 and CDR2: ENHRY and SYGVKD. The CDR3 extends over 15 amino acids. The CDR3 nucleotides read TGTGCCATCAAAGGACTAGCCGGGAGCTCCTACGAGCAGTACTTC. It encodes CAIKGLAGSSYEQYF.

The chain carries TRBV6-1 and TRBJ2-1, with D perhaps matching TRBD2 (6 bases). CDR1 and CDR2 (germline): MNHNS, SASEGT. The CDR3 has 15 amino acids. Trimming shortened V by 7 bases and J by 5 bases, and 18 bases separated the two germline ends. The CDR3 bases are TGTGCCAGCAAACCCCGGAGGGACCCTGACAATGAGCAGTTCTTC. It encodes CASKPRRDPDNEQFF.

The J gene is TRBJ2-7, the V gene TRBV29-1; D ambiguous. CDR3 size: 12 residues. V was pared by 0 bases and J by 7 bases, with 10 bases between. The germline V gene has CDR1 SQVTM and CDR2 ANQGSEA. CDR3 bases: TGCAGCGTTGAAGACGGTTCCCAAGAGCAGTACTTC. This sequence encodes CSVEDGSQEQYF.

The genes are TRBV18 and TRBJ1-2, with 7 bases aligning to TRBD1. From germline, CDR1 is KGHSH and CDR2 LQKENI. The V gene end was trimmed by 3 bases and the J gene end by 0 bases; junction bases not matched to a gene: 4. The CDR3 covers 15 residues. The CDR3 nucleotides read TGTGCCAGCTCACCCGGGACAGCTACTAACTATGGCTACACCTTC. As protein: CASSPGTATNYGYTF.

V usage is TRBV9 and J usage is TRBJ2-3, with D possibly matching TRBD2 (5 bases). The V gene lost 4 bases and the J gene lost 5 bases, with 14 bases spanning the gap. The germline V gene has CDR1 SGDLS and CDR2 YYNGEE. This CDR3 comprises 14 residues. The CDR3 sequence: CASSTLEAEDTQYF. The CDR3 nucleotides read TGTGCCAGCAGCACACTAGAGGCAGAAGATACGCAGTATTTT.

This rearrangement joins TRBV30 to TRBJ2-7; D gene ambiguous. The V end was cut by 7 bases, the J end by 2 bases, with 18 bases between. The CDR3 is 14 residues long. Germline CDR1 and CDR2: GTSNPN and SVGIG (reference sequence). CDR3 sequence: CASTPRRGTYEQYF. The CDR3 DNA follows: TGTGCCTCCACCCCCCGGCGCGGAACCTACGAGCAGTACTTC. Looking up the rest from reference TRBV30 and TRBJ2-7 gives the full variable domain: SQTIHQWPATLVQPVGSPLSLECTVEGTSNPNLYWYRQAAGRGLQLLFYSVGIGQISSEVPQNLSASRPQDRQFILSSKKLLLSDSGFYLCASTPRRGTYEQYFGPGTRLTVT.

This chain joins TRBV18 and TRBJ1-5, with 9 bases that match TRBD1. CDR1 and CDR2 from the germline V gene are KGHSH and LQKENI. V lost 5 bases, J lost 6 bases, and 11 bases stayed unmatched. The CDR3 runs 16 residues. The chain's CDR3 is CASSNVLDRGIQPQHF. CDR3 sequence (DNA): TGTGCCAGCTCAAACGTATTGGACAGGGGAATTCAGCCCCAGCATTTT.

The V call is TRBV7-6, the J call TRBJ2-7, with TRBD2 identical over 11 bases. CDR3 length equals 16 residues. J lost 5 bases, V lost 3 bases, and 9 bases had no gene match. Germline CDR1 is SGHVS and CDR2 is FNYEAQ. The CDR3 sequence: CASSFGVAGGPDEQYF. The CDR3 nucleotides read TGTGCCAGCAGCTTCGGGGTAGCGGGAGGGCCTGACGAGCAGTACTTC.

The chain couples TRBV28 to TRBJ2-7, with 9 positions matching TRBD1. Germline assignment: CDR1 MDHEN and CDR2 SYDVKM. V was clipped by 2 bases and J by 4 bases; unmatched bases: 3. There are 14 residues in the CDR3. The DNA for the CDR3 is TGTGCCAGCAGTTTAACGGGACAGGGTTACGAGCAGTACTTC. Its protein is CASSLTGQGYEQYF.

V usage is TRBV7-9 and J usage is TRBJ2-7; 9 bases map to TRBD2. V lost 7 bases, J lost 6 bases, and 13 bases stayed unmatched. The CDR3 consists of 15 residues. Germline V gives CDR1 SEHNR, CDR2 FQNEAQ (reference sequence). CDR3 residues: CASTDGAGGPREQYF. The DNA of the CDR3 is TGTGCCAGCACCGATGGGGCGGGAGGGCCCCGCGAGCAGTACTTC.

This chain connects TRBV4-1 to TRBJ2-7, with 8 bases aligning to TRBD1. Per germline, CDR1 MGHRA and CDR2 YSYEKL. This CDR3 is 14 amino acids long. V lost 2 bases to trimming and J lost 6 bases; unmatched junction nucleotides: 6. CDR3 nucleotides: TGCGCCAGCAGCCAATTCGAACAGGGGGGCGAGCAGTACTTC. This encodes CASSQFEQGGEQYF.

V usage is TRBV9 and J usage is TRBJ1-2, with D maybe TRBD1 (6 bases). CDR3 length equals 13 residues. V shed 2 bases and J shed 4 bases, with 9 bases lying between them. CDR1 and CDR2 (germline): SGDLS, YYNGEE. The CDR3 nucleotides read TGTGCCAGCAGCGTGACAGGACCCTATGGCTACACCTTC. Encoded protein: CASSVTGPYGYTF.

V and J are TRBV11-1 and TRBJ2-1; D is undetermined. This CDR3 has 16 residues. Germline CDR1 is SGHAT and CDR2 is FQDESV (reference sequence). The ends were cut back, 1 base at V and 6 bases at J, with 16 bases in the middle. CDR3 protein: CASSLVERTATNEQFF. CDR3 coding DNA: TGTGCCAGCAGCTTAGTCGAGCGAACGGCGACCAATGAGCAGTTCTTC.

V is TRBV25-1 and J is TRBJ1-1; 8 nucleotides match TRBD1. The CDR3 runs 16 residues. Germline CDR1 is MGHDK and CDR2 is SYGVNS. J lost 0 bases, V lost 5 bases, and 8 bases had no gene match. CDR3 in amino acids: CASSSFRGPLNTEAFF. In DNA form, the CDR3 reads TGTGCCAGCAGTAGTTTCAGGGGGCCTCTGAACACTGAAGCTTTCTTT.

The chain employs TRBV7-3 and TRBJ2-5, with TRBD2 matching over 10 bases. The length of the CDR3 is 18 residues. In germline, CDR1 is SGHTA, CDR2 FQGTGA. Trimming cost V 1 base and J 4 bases; bases outside gene matches: 12. CDR3 protein: CASSLNRASGSLGETQYF. The CDR3 DNA follows: TGTGCCAGCAGCTTAAACCGGGCTAGCGGGAGTCTCGGAGAGACCCAGTACTTC.

This chain joins TRBV4-1 and TRBJ2-1; 10 nucleotides agree with TRBD2. Germline V gene data show CDR1 as MGHRA and CDR2 as YSYEKL. There are 16 residues in the CDR3. With V trimmed by 0 bases and J by 3 bases, 2 bases remained unmatched. In DNA form, the CDR3 reads TGCGCCAGCAGCCAAGAACTAGCGGGATTCTACAATGAGCAGTTCTTC. Amino acids: CASSQELAGFYNEQFF.